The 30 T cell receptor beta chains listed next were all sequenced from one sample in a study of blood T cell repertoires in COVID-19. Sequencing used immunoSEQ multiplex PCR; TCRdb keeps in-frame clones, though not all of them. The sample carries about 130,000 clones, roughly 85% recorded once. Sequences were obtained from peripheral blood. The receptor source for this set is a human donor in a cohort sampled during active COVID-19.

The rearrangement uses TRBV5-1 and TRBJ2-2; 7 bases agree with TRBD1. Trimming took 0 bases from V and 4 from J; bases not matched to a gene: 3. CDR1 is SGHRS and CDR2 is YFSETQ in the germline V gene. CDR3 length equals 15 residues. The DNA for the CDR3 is TGCGCCAGCAGCTTGGAGGCAGGGGGCACCGGGGAGCTGTTTTTT. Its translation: CASSLEAGGTGELFF.

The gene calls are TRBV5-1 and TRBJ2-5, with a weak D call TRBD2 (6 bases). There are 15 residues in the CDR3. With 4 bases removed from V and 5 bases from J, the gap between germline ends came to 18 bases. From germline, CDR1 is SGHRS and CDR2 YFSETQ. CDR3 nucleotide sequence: TGCGCCAGCAGCCTTTTTCCGGGGGTTGGCGAGACCCAGTACTTC. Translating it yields CASSLFPGVGETQYF. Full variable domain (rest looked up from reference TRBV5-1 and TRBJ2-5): KAGVTQTPRYLIKTRGQQVTLSCSPISGHRSVSWYQQTPGQGLQFLFEYFSETQRNKGNFPGRFSGRQFSNSRSEMNVSTLELGDSALYLCASSLFPGVGETQYFGPGTRLLVL.

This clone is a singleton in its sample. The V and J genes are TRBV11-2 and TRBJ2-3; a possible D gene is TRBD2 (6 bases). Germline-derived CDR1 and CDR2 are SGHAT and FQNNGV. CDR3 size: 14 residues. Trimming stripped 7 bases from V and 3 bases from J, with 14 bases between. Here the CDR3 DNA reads TGTGCCAGCAAAATACTAGGGACTACAGATACGCAGTATTTT. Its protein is CASKILGTTDTQYF.

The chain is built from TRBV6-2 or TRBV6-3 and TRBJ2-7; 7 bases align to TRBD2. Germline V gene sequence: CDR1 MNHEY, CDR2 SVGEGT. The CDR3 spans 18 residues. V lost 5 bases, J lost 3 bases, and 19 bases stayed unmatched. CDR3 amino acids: CASSLGGGGAKKSYEQYV. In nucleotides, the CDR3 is TGTGCCAGCAGTCTGGGCGGCGGGGGAGCCAAGAAGAGCTACGAGCAGTACGTC.

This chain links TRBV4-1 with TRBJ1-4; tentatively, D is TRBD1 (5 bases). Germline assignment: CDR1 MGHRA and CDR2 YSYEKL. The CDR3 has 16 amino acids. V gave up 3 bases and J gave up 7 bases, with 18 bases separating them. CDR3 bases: TGCGCCAGCAGCCATACGGACCAGGGTAGGCCTGAAAAACTGTTTTTT. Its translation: CASSHTDQGRPEKLFF.

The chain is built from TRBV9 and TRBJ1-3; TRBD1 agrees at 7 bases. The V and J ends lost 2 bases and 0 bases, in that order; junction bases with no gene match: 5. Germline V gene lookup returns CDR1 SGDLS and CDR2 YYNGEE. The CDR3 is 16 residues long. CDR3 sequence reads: CASSVGQALSGNTIYF. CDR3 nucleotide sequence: TGTGCCAGCAGCGTCGGACAGGCCCTCTCTGGAAACACCATATATTTT.

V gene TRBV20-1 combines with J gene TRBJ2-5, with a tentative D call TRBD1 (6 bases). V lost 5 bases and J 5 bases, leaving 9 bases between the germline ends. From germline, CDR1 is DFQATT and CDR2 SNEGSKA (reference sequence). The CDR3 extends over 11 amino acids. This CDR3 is CSAWTVETQYF. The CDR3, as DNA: TGCAGTGCTTGGACAGTGGAGACCCAGTACTTC.

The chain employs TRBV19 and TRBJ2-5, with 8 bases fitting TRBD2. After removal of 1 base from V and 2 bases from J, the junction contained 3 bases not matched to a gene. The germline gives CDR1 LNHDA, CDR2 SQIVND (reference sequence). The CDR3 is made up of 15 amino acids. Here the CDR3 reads CASSIVGGGQETQYF. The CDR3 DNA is TGTGCCAGTAGTATAGTCGGGGGGGGACAAGAGACCCAGTACTTC.

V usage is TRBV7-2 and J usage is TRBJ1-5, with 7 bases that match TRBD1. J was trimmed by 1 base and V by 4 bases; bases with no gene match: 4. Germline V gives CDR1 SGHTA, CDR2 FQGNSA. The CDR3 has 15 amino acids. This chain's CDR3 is CASSSGQVSNQPQHF. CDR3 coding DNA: TGTGCCAGCAGCTCAGGACAGGTGAGCAATCAGCCCCAGCATTTT. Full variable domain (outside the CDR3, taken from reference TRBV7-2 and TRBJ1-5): GAGVSQSPSNKVTEKGKDVELRCDPISGHTALYWYRQSLGQGLEFLIYFQGNSAPDKSGLPSDRFSAERTGGSVSTLTIQRTQQEDSAVYLCASSSGQVSNQPQHFGDGTRLSIL.

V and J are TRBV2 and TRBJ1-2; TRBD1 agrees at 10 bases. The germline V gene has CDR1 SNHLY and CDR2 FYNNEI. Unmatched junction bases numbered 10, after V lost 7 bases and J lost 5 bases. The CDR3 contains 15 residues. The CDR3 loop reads CASTKEDRGWYGYTF. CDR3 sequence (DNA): TGTGCCAGCACCAAGGAGGACAGGGGGTGGTATGGCTACACCTTC.

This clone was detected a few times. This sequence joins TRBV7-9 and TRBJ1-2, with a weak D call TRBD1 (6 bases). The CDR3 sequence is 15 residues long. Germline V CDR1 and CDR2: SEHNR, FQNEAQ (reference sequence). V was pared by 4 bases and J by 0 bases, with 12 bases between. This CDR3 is CASSSDSLPNYGYTF. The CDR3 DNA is TGTGCCAGCAGCTCGGACAGTCTGCCTAACTATGGCTACACCTTC.

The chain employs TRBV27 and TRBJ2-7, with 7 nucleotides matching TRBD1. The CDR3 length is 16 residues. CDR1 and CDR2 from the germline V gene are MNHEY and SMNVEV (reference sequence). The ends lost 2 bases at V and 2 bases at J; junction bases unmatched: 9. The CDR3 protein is CASSLGTVRGPYEQYF. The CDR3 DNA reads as TGTGCCAGCAGTTTAGGGACAGTCCGGGGCCCCTACGAGCAGTACTTC.

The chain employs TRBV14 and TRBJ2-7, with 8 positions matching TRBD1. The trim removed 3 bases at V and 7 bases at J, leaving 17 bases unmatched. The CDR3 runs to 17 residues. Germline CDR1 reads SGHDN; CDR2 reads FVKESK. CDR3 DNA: TGTGCCAGCAGCCAGGTAGGAGGACAGGGACCCCCTGGGGAGCAGTACGTC. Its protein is CASSQVGGQGPPGEQYV.

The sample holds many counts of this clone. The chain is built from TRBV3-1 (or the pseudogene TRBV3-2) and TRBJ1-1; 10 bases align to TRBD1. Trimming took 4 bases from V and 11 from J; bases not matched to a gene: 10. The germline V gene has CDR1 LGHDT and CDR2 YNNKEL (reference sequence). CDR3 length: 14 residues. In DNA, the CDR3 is TGTGCCAGCAGCCGGGGATCGGGGACAGGGGATGCTTTCTTT. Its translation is CASSRGSGTGDAFF.

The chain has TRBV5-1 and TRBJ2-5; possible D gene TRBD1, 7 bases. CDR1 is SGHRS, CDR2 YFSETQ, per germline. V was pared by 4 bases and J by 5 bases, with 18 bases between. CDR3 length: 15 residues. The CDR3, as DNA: TGCGCCAGCAGCCCGGCTCAGCAGGGGGGCGAGACCCAGTACTTC. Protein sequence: CASSPAQQGGETQYF.

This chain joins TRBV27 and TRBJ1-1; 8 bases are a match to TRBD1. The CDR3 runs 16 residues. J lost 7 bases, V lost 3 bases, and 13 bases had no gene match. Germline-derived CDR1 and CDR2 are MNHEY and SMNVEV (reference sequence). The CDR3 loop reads CASSFLQGVLGGEAFF. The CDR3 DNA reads TGTGCCAGCAGTTTTTTACAGGGGGTTCTCGGAGGTGAAGCTTTCTTT.

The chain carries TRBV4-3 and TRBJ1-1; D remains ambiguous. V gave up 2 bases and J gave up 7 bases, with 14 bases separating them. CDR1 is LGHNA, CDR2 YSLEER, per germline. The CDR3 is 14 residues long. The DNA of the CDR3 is TGCGCCAGCAGCCAACGAGGGAGCTACAATGAAGCTTTCTTT. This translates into CASSQRGSYNEAFF.

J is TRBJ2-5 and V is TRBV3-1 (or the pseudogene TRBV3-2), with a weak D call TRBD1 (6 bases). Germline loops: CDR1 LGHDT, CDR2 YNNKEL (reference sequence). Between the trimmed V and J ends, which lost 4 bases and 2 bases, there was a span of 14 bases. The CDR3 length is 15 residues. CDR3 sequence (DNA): TGTGCCAGCAGCCTAAGTCACAGGGTTCAAGAGACCCAGTACTTC. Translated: CASSLSHRVQETQYF.

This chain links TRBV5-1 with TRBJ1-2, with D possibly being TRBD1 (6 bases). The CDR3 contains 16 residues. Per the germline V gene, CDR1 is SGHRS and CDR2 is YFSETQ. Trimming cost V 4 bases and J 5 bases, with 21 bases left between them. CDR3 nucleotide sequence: TGCGCCAGCAGCGAGGGATCAGGGGCCTTGAGTTATGGCTACACCTTC. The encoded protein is CASSEGSGALSYGYTF.

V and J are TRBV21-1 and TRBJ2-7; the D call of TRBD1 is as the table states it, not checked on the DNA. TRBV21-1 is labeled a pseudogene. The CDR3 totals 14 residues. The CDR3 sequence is CASSWGQWCYEQYV. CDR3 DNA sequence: TGTGCCAGCAGCTGGGGACAATGGTGCTACGAGCAGTACGTC.

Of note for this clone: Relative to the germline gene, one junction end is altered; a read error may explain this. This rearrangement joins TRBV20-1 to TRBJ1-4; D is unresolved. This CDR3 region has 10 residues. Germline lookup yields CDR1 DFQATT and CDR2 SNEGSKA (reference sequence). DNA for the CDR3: TGCAGTGCAACCGGCGTGCGTACTACGTTT. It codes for CSATGVRTTF.

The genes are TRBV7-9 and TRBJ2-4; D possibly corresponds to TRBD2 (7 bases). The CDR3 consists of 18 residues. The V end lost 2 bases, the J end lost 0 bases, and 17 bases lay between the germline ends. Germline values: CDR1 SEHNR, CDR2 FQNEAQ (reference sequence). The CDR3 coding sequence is TGTGCCAGCAGCTTAACGGTAGGGGGGGTAGCAGCCAAAAACATTCAGTACTTC. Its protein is CASSLTVGGVAAKNIQYF.

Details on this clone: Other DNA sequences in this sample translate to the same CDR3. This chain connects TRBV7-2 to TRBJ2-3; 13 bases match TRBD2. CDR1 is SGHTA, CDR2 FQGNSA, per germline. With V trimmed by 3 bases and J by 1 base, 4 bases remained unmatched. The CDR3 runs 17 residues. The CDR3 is CASSFTSGGAGTDTQYF. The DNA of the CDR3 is TGTGCCAGCAGCTTTACTAGCGGGGGGGCTGGCACAGATACGCAGTATTTT.

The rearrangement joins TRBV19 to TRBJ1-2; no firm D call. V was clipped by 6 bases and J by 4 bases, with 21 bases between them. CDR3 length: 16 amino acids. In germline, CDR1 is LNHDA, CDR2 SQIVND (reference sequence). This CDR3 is CASRNAGKRDFYGYTF. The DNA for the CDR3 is TGTGCCAGTAGAAACGCCGGGAAAAGGGATTTCTATGGCTACACCTTC.

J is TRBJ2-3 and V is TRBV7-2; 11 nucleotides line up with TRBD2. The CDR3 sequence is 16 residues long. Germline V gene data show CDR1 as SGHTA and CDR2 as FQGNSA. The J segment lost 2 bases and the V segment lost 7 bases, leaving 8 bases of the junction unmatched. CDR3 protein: CASTGSSGGSTDTQYF. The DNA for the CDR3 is TGTGCCAGCACCGGTTCTAGCGGGGGGTCCACAGATACGCAGTATTTT.

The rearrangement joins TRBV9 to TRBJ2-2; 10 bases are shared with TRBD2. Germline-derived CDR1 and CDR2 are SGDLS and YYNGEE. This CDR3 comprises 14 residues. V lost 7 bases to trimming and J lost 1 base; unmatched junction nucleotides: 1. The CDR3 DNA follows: TGTGCCAGCTCTAGCGGGGGGAACACCGGGGAGCTGTTTTTT. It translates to CASSSGGNTGELFF.

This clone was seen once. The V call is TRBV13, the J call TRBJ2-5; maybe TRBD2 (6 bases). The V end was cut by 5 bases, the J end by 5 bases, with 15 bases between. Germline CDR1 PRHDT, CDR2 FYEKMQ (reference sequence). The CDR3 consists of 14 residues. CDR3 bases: TGTGCCAGCAGCCGACTAGATAGAAGGGAGACCCAGTACTTC. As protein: CASSRLDRRETQYF.

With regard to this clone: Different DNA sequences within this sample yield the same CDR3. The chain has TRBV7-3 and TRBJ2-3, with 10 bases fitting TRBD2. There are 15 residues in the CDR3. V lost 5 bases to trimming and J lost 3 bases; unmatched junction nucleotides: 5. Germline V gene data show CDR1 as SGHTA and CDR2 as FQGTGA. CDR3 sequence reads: CASSRAGGQTDTQYF. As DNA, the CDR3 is TGTGCCAGCAGCCGAGCGGGGGGGCAGACAGATACGCAGTATTTT.

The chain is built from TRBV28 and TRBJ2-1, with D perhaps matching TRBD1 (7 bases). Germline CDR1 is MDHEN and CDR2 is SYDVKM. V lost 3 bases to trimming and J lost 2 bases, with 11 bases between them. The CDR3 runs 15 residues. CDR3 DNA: TGTGCCAGCAGTTTGGAGGGGGCGGCCTACAATGAGCAGTTCTTC. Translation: CASSLEGAAYNEQFF.

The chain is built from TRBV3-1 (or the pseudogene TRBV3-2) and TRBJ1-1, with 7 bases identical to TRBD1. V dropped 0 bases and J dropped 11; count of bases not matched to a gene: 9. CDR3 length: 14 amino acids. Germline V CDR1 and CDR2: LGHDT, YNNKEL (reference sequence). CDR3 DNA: TGTGCCAGCAGCCAAGATGTCGGCAGGGGGGCTGCTTTCTTT. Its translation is CASSQDVGRGAAFF.